A selection of T cell receptor beta chains follows, all from one sample in a study of early T cells in non-severe SARS-CoV-2 infection. TCRdb ran MiXCR on the 5' RACE reads and lists one entry per CDR3 protein. The table lists some 48,000 distinct CDR3 sequences, more than 6.5% of them singletons, with 5.8% in the top ten. Sequencing was carried out using whole blood. Receptors originate from an adult who was a healthcare worker with PCR-confirmed SARS-CoV-2 infection or an uninfected control (not recorded which). The CDR3 runs from the conserved cysteine through the conserved F or W. A D gene is named only where the DNA matches it firmly. For some rows the clone size is stated as once, few or many, or as a class when expanded; others skip it.

J gene: TRBJ2-1; V gene: TRBV9; D gene: TRBD2; clone size: NA; CDR3 DNA: TGTGCCAGCAGCCCCCCAGGTGTCGGGGGGGCCCATGAGCAGTTCTTC; CDR3 protein: CASSPPGVGGAHEQFF
J gene: TRBJ1-5; V gene: TRBV4-3; D gene: TRBD1; clone size: few; CDR3 DNA: TGCGCCAGCAGCCAAGATGCCCGGGGACAGGGGTGGAATCAGCCCCAGCATTTT; CDR3 protein: CASSQDARGQGWNQPQHF
J gene: TRBJ2-2; V gene: TRBV7-9; D gene: NA; clone size: many; CDR3 DNA: TGTGCCAGCAGCTTTGCGAAAAACACCGGGGAGCTGTTTTTT; CDR3 protein: CASSFAKNTGELFF
J gene: TRBJ1-1; V gene: TRBV19; D gene: NA; clone size: NA; CDR3 DNA: TGTGCCAGTAGGAGTTACATGGGAGCTTTCTTT; CDR3 protein: CASRSYMGAFF
J gene: TRBJ2-1; V gene: TRBV27; D gene: NA; clone size: many; CDR3 DNA: TGTGCCAGCAGTTTATCTAGCCCGATCTACAATGAGCAGTTCTTC; CDR3 protein: CASSLSSPIYNEQFF
J gene: TRBJ2-5; V gene: TRBV20-1; D gene: TRBD1; clone size: many; CDR3 DNA: TGCAGTGCGACAGGGGGCTATGAGACCCAGTACTTC; CDR3 protein: CSATGGYETQYF
J gene: TRBJ1-6; V gene: TRBV12-3/TRBV12-4; D gene: NA; clone size: NA; CDR3 DNA: TGTGCCAGCAGCCCAACAGGCTATAATTCACCCCTCCACTTT; CDR3 protein: CASSPTGYNSPLHF
J gene: TRBJ2-7; V gene: TRBV28; D gene: NA; clone size: many; CDR3 DNA: TGTGCCAGCAAGTCGGGGTCAGGAGAAACTTACGAGCAGTACTTC; CDR3 protein: CASKSGSGETYEQYF
J gene: TRBJ2-5; V gene: TRBV30; D gene: NA; clone size: many; CDR3 DNA: TGTGCCTGGAGTCTGGGGGTAGAGACCCAGTACTTC; CDR3 protein: CAWSLGVETQYF
J gene: TRBJ2-7; V gene: TRBV14; D gene: NA; clone size: NA; CDR3 DNA: TGTGCCAGCAGCCATCTAACAGGGTCGTGGCCCTACGAGCAGTACTTC; CDR3 protein: CASSHLTGSWPYEQYF